The 20 T cell receptor beta chains below were found in one sample sequenced in a study of response to subunit inactivated influenza vaccine. TCRdb reanalysed the RT-PCR reads using MiXCR and keeps one entry per CDR3 protein. The data hold 450,000 to 600,000 distinct CDR3 sequences, with approximately 15% observed a single time. The starting material was CD4+ T cells sorted from PBMCs, obtained less than 25 months after vaccination. The receptors shown here come from a man between 50 and 69 years old who received an inactivated influenza vaccine.

This clonotype was detected a few times. This sequence joins TRBV5-1 and TRBJ1-1; D perhaps matches TRBD1 (6 bases). There are 14 residues in the CDR3. Trimming stripped 1 base from V and 5 bases from J, with 12 bases between. Germline V gene data show CDR1 as SGHRS and CDR2 as YFSETQ. The CDR3 bases are TGCGCCAGCAGCTTGCAGGGGACTCGTACTGAAGCTTTCTTT. The encoded protein is CASSLQGTRTEAFF. The whole variable domain, remainder taken from reference TRBV5-1 and TRBJ1-1, is KAGVTQTPRYLIKTRGQQVTLSCSPISGHRSVSWYQQTPGQGLQFLFEYFSETQRNKGNFPGRFSGRQFSNSRSEMNVSTLELGDSALYLCASSLQGTRTEAFFGQGTRLTVV.

This clonotype was seen a handful of times. V usage is TRBV20-1 and J usage is TRBJ2-1; 8 nucleotides match TRBD2. V dropped 6 bases and J dropped 4; count of bases not matched to a gene: 5. From germline, CDR1 is DFQATT and CDR2 SNEGSKA (reference sequence). The length of the CDR3 is 13 residues. The CDR3 coding sequence is TGCAGTGCAGAGAGCGGGGGATACAATGAGCAGTTCTTC. Its protein product is CSAESGGYNEQFF.

Only a few counts were recorded for this clonotype. The V gene is TRBV4-3, the J gene TRBJ2-5; a weak D match, TRBD1 (5 bases). This CDR3 is built from 16 residues. Between the trimmed V and J ends, which lost 0 bases and 5 bases, there was a span of 16 bases. Germline values: CDR1 LGHNA, CDR2 YSLEER. CDR3 sequence: CASSQDMAGPFETQYF. As DNA, the CDR3 is TGCGCCAGCAGCCAAGATATGGCAGGGCCGTTCGAGACCCAGTACTTC.

In this sample, this clonotype turned up a few times. The chain has TRBV12-3 or TRBV12-4 and TRBJ2-1; D possibly corresponds to TRBD1 (6 bases). The CDR3 sequence is 15 residues long. Trimming left V 5 bases short and J 6 bases short, with 17 bases between. The CDR3 DNA sequence: TGTGCCAGCAGTGCCAGTGGACAGCAGTTCAATGAGCAGTTCTTC. It is translated as CASSASGQQFNEQFF.

This clonotype was detected only a few times. The genes are TRBV20-1 and TRBJ1-5; D gene ambiguous. The CDR3 covers 13 residues. Trimming took 3 bases from V and 0 from J, leaving 6 bases between them. Germline V CDR1 and CDR2: DFQATT, SNEGSKA (reference sequence). The CDR3 coding sequence is TGCAGTGCTAGTATCCATAGCAATCAGCCCCAGCATTTT. Translation gives CSASIHSNQPQHF.

The chain combines TRBV12-3 or TRBV12-4 with TRBJ2-2, with TRBD2 as a possible D gene (5 bases). Trimming pared 5 bases from V and 7 bases from J, leaving 14 bases between. This CDR3 region has 14 residues. CDR3 region: CASSLRGFHGELFF. The DNA of the CDR3 is TGTGCCAGCAGTCTGCGAGGGTTCCACGGGGAGCTGTTTTTT.

The sample holds many counts of this clonotype. The genes are TRBV29-1 and TRBJ2-7; D might be TRBD1 or TRBD2, each matching 6 bases. CDR3 length: 12 amino acids. Germline V gene data show CDR1 as SQVTM and CDR2 as ANQGSEA. Between the trimmed V and J ends, which lost 6 bases and 6 bases, there was a span of 15 bases. CDR3 protein: CSVKGGYGEQYF. The CDR3 DNA reads as TGCAGCGTCAAGGGGGGCTACGGCGAGCAGTACTTC.

V usage is TRBV4-2 and J usage is TRBJ2-1; 8 bases are shared with TRBD2. V dropped 7 bases and J dropped 6; count of bases not matched to a gene: 8. CDR3 length equals 14 residues. Germline V gives CDR1 LGHNA, CDR2 YNFKEQ. DNA of the CDR3: TGTGCCAGCAACAACGGGAGGGAGTTCAATGAGCAGTTCTTC. Its translation is CASNNGREFNEQFF.

This chain links TRBV4-3 with TRBJ2-7; the D gene is possibly TRBD2 (6 bases). Trimming pared 1 base from V and 6 bases from J, leaving 10 bases between. The germline V gene encodes CDR1 LGHNA and CDR2 YSLEER. The CDR3 length is 13 residues. In nucleotides, the CDR3 is TGCGCCAGCAGCCAAGCCGGGGGATCCGAGCAGTACTTC. Residues: CASSQAGGSEQYF.

This clonotype was observed a handful of times. The chain combines TRBV7-2 with TRBJ2-6; no clear D. Germline V gene lookup returns CDR1 SGHTA and CDR2 FQGNSA. V was clipped by 1 base and J by 0 bases, with 7 bases between them. This CDR3 has 16 amino acids. For the CDR3, the DNA is TGTGCCAGCAGCTTAGTTGCAGGCTCTGGGGCCAACGTCCTGACTTTC. Its protein product is CASSLVAGSGANVLTF.

This clonotype was seen a few times. The CDR3 nucleotides read TGTGCCAGCAGTTTCGGAGGGGGCCCCAATCAGCCCCAGCATTTT. It yields the protein CASSFGGGPNQPQHF. The rearrangement links TRBV12-3 or TRBV12-4 to TRBJ1-5; TRBD1 matches at 7 bases. This CDR3 contains 15 residues. Trimming removed 3 bases from V and 3 bases from J; junction bases left unmatched: 5.

This clonotype was found a few times. The chain carries TRBV2 and TRBJ2-5; 7 bases match TRBD2. This CDR3 has 14 residues. Germline CDR1 reads SNHLY; CDR2 reads FYNNEI. The ends lost 3 bases at V and 2 bases at J; junction bases unmatched: 3. The CDR3 reads CASSDPGGQETQYF. The CDR3 DNA reads as TGTGCCAGCAGTGACCCCGGGGGGCAAGAGACCCAGTACTTC.

This clonotype turned up a few times. This sequence joins TRBV7-9 and TRBJ2-3; tentatively, D is TRBD2 (7 bases). V lost 3 bases and J 4 bases, leaving 17 bases between the germline ends. Per germline, CDR1 SEHNR and CDR2 FQNEAQ (reference sequence). The CDR3 covers 16 residues. The CDR3 region is CASSLGTTGGADTQYF. CDR3 in DNA: TGTGCCAGCAGCTTGGGGACTACCGGGGGCGCAGATACGCAGTATTTT.

V gene TRBV6-1 combines with J gene TRBJ2-1; 7 nucleotides agree with TRBD2. V lost 7 bases, J lost 6 bases, and 9 bases stayed unmatched. Germline V lookup: CDR1 MNHNS, CDR2 SASEGT. This CDR3 region has 14 residues. The CDR3 sequence is CASTKTGRTNEQFF. The CDR3 nucleotides are TGTGCCAGCACCAAGACCGGGAGGACCAATGAGCAGTTCTTC.

The rearrangement links TRBV21-1 to TRBJ2-1; the tabulated D call, TRBD2, remains unverified against the DNA. TRBV21-1 is a listed pseudogene. This CDR3 comprises 16 residues. CDR3 nucleotide sequence: TGTGCCAGCACCAGACAGAGCGGGGGGGAATTGAATGAGCAGTTCTTC. It is translated as CASTRQSGGELNEQFF.

The chain uses TRBV9 and TRBJ2-1; 7 nucleotides align to TRBD1. The CDR3 extends over 13 amino acids. Trimming at V came to 0 bases and at J to 7 bases, leaving 1 base not matched to a gene. Germline-derived CDR1 and CDR2 are SGDLS and YYNGEE. Here the CDR3 reads CASSVAQGNEQFF. In DNA, the CDR3 is TGTGCCAGCAGCGTAGCACAGGGGAATGAGCAGTTCTTC.

This clonotype was observed a handful of times. The chain is built from TRBV5-6 and TRBJ2-7; TRBD1 matches at 9 bases. The CDR3 has 17 residues. CDR1 and CDR2 from the germline V gene are SGHDT and YYEEEE. Trimming at V came to 4 bases and at J to 4 bases, leaving 15 bases not matched to a gene. CDR3 protein: CASSLTIRRTGEYEQYF. The DNA of the CDR3 is TGTGCCAGCAGCCTAACCATCCGCCGGACAGGGGAATACGAGCAGTACTTC.

This clonotype was observed a handful of times. V gene TRBV20-1 combines with J gene TRBJ2-5; weak D call: TRBD2 (6 bases). Trimming removed 6 bases at V and 5 bases at J, with 13 bases between. This CDR3 has 12 residues. Germline-derived CDR1 and CDR2 are DFQATT and SNEGSKA (reference sequence). This chain's CDR3 is CSARMAGETQYF. The CDR3 nucleotides read TGCAGTGCAAGAATGGCGGGGGAGACCCAGTACTTC.

The V and J genes are TRBV9 and TRBJ1-1; maybe TRBD1 (6 bases). V lost 0 bases, J lost 4 bases, and 16 bases lay in between. The CDR3 is 16 amino acids. Germline values: CDR1 SGDLS, CDR2 YYNGEE. The CDR3 DNA reads as TGTGCCAGCAGCGTAGGTTCCGGGGGCGCGGTCACTGAAGCTTTCTTT. Translation gives CASSVGSGGAVTEAFF.

This clonotype was seen only a few times. V is TRBV6-5 and J is TRBJ1-3; 7 nucleotides align to TRBD1. V was pared by 4 bases and J by 0 bases, with 6 bases of the junction left unmatched. The CDR3 sequence is 16 residues long. Germline V lookup: CDR1 MNHEY, CDR2 SVGAGI. The CDR3 here is CASSSTGPLSGNTIYF. The CDR3 nucleotides are TGTGCCAGCAGTTCGACAGGGCCCCTCTCTGGAAACACCATATATTTT.